This T cell receptor beta chain was observed in a study of T cell responses to AZD1222 COVID-19 vaccine. Study-level findings and limits: There were mostly white British donors and more females than males, and clonal diversity was possibly underestimated.

Clones were sequenced by immunoSEQ multiplex PCR, and TCRdb holds only the in-frame ones, with some missing. The sample lists tens of thousands of clones, just over 90% occurring once. The germline V and J ends were trimmed by 1 base and 3 bases, with 10 bases remaining between them. Per the germline V gene, CDR1 is LGHNA and CDR2 is YSLEER. The CDR3 has 14 amino acids. As concerns this clone: Its specificity is not known.

This sequence was found in an adult who received the AZD1222 COVID-19 vaccine. V and J are TRBV4-3 and TRBJ2-7; possible D gene TRBD2, 6 bases. This specimen consisted of peripheral blood, obtained 28 days after the second AZD1222 dose. CDR3 DNA sequence: TGCGCCAGCAGCCAAGGGCTGGGGGGCTACGAGCAGTACTTC. Encoded protein: CASSQGLGGYEQYF.